This T cell receptor beta chain was identified in a study of graft-versus-host responses after intestinal transplantation. Study details: Every recipient underwent anti-thymocyte globulin induction, then tacrolimus and steroids for roughly three years.

V lost 0 bases and J 1 base, leaving 9 bases between the germline ends. The CDR3 contains 16 residues. Per germline, CDR1 MNHNY and CDR2 SVGAGI (reference sequence). Only in-frame clones appear in the TCRdb table, and some are missing; sequencing was by immunoSEQ multiplex PCR. The sample contains about 98,000 clones, about 82% of which appear only once. The sample here was PBMCs, taken 255 days after intestinal transplant. The genes are TRBV6-6 and TRBJ2-2; the D is unclear. This TCR was recovered from a human patient who received an intestinal transplant, so some T cells may come from the graft donor. The CDR3 DNA reads TGTGCCAGCAGTTACTCTCGGCCAGGGAACACCGGGGAGCTGTTTTTT. Translated: CASSYSRPGNTGELFF.